One and the same sample provided the 24 T cell receptor beta chains below, sequenced in a study of beta chain features in type 1 diabetes. The study, taken as a whole, reports: All four CD4+ subsets from Type 1 diabetes patients carried moderately but significantly shorter TCRB CDR3s.

The whole isolated RNA underwent reverse transcription, so sequencing captured expressed TCRB transcripts. Only in-frame clones appear in the TCRdb table, and some are missing; sequencing was by immunoSEQ multiplex PCR. The sample has 300,000 to 350,000 clones, roughly 8.8% seen once; the top ten hold about 1%. Their target antigens are unknown. The sequenced material came from central memory CD4+ T cells from blood. These receptors all come from a man under 40 with type 1 diabetes.

The genes are TRBV7-8 and TRBJ1-2, with 7 nucleotides matching TRBD1. Germline CDR1 and CDR2: SGHVS and FQNEAQ. The V and J ends lost 1 base and 6 bases, in that order; junction bases with no gene match: 5. The CDR3 has 14 amino acids. The CDR3 nucleotides are TGTGCCAGCAGCTTAGGTCGGACAGGTCATGGCTACACCTTC. It specifies CASSLGRTGHGYTF.

About this clone: A read error is possible here, since a much larger clone lies one base away. The rearrangement joins TRBV9 to TRBJ1-1, with no clear D. CDR3 length: 12 residues. Trimming removed 3 bases at V and 1 base at J, with 4 bases between. Germline V gene sequence: CDR1 SGDLS, CDR2 YYNGEE. CDR3 nucleotide sequence: TGTGCCAGCAGCGCCCAGAACACTGAAGCTTTCTTT. It codes for CASSAQNTEAFF.

This clone was seen a few times. The chain couples TRBV2 to TRBJ2-7; tentatively, D is TRBD1 or TRBD2 (7 bases each). This CDR3 is built from 14 residues. Germline values: CDR1 SNHLY, CDR2 FYNNEI. Deletions cut 4 bases from V and 4 bases from J, with 14 bases between. CDR3 residues: CASSVTGEGYEQYF. Written as DNA, the CDR3 is TGTGCCAGCAGTGTAACAGGGGAGGGGTACGAGCAGTACTTC.

The J gene is TRBJ2-5, the V gene TRBV20-1; D gene uncertain. Trimming stripped 1 base from V and 3 bases from J, with 3 bases between. CDR1 is DFQATT, CDR2 SNEGSKA, per germline (reference sequence). CDR3 length equals 11 residues. The CDR3 sequence: CSARAKETQYF. Here the CDR3 DNA reads TGCAGTGCTAGAGCTAAAGAGACCCAGTACTTC.

The chain is built from TRBV27 and TRBJ2-5, with TRBD2 matching over 9 bases. J lost 7 bases, V lost 6 bases, and 9 bases had no gene match. Germline values: CDR1 MNHEY, CDR2 SMNVEV (reference sequence). The CDR3 has 14 amino acids. CDR3 sequence (DNA): TGTGCCAGCAGCGACGCGGGGGGGTTGGGGACCCAGTACTTC. Its translation is CASSDAGGLGTQYF.

A few counts support this clone. This chain joins TRBV7-9 and TRBJ2-5, with D possibly called TRBD1 or TRBD2 (5 bases each). The V end was cut by 4 bases, the J end by 5 bases, with 14 bases between. CDR3 length equals 14 residues. Germline CDR1 and CDR2: SEHNR and FQNEAQ (reference sequence). The CDR3 here is CASSSGLGVETQYF. The CDR3 nucleotides read TGTGCCAGCAGCTCAGGCCTGGGGGTCGAGACCCAGTACTTC. Full variable domain (missing parts from reference TRBV7-9 and TRBJ2-5): DTGVSQNPRHKITKRGQNVTFRCDPISEHNRLYWYRQTLGQGPEFLTYFQNEAQLEKSRLLSDRFSAERPKGSFSTLEIQRTEQGDSAMYLCASSSGLGVETQYFGPGTRLLVL.

The chain couples TRBV4-1 to TRBJ2-7, with 8 positions matching TRBD1. The CDR3 loop spans 14 amino acids. The trim removed 3 bases at V and 6 bases at J, leaving 7 bases unmatched. Germline CDR1 reads MGHRA; CDR2 reads YSYEKL. CDR3: CASSQERTGGEQYF. In DNA form, the CDR3 reads TGCGCCAGCAGCCAGGAACGCACAGGGGGCGAGCAGTACTTC.

This clone turned up a few times. The rearrangement links TRBV5-1 to TRBJ2-3; weak D call: TRBD2 (6 bases). Germline V gene data show CDR1 as SGHRS and CDR2 as YFSETQ. V was cut by 0 bases and J by 0 bases, with 8 bases left in between. CDR3 length: 15 residues. CDR3 in amino acids: CASSLAGVSTDTQYF. The CDR3 nucleotides are TGCGCCAGCAGCTTGGCGGGGGTTAGCACAGATACGCAGTATTTT.

The chain links TRBV28 to TRBJ2-7, with D possibly called TRBD1 or TRBD2 (5 bases each). The CDR3 has 14 amino acids. With 5 bases removed from V and 6 bases from J, the gap between germline ends came to 17 bases. Germline V gene data show CDR1 as MDHEN and CDR2 as SYDVKM. The CDR3 protein is CASSQPLGVTEQYF. DNA of the CDR3: TGTGCCAGCAGTCAACCCCTGGGGGTCACCGAGCAGTACTTC.

V and J are TRBV27 and TRBJ1-2; 10 bases fit TRBD1. From germline, CDR1 is MNHEY and CDR2 SMNVEV (reference sequence). V lost 6 bases and J lost 4; bases outside the gene matches: 14. This CDR3 contains 17 residues. The DNA for the CDR3 is TGTGCCAGCAGCTCAATTTCCGGGACAGGGGTCTCCTATGGCTACACCTTC. Amino acids: CASSSISGTGVSYGYTF.

As for this clone: Other nucleotide sequences from this sample produce the same CDR3. The J gene is TRBJ2-7, the V gene TRBV7-2; D may be TRBD1 (6 bases). Germline V gives CDR1 SGHTA, CDR2 FQGNSA. CDR3 length: 14 amino acids. The germline V and J ends were trimmed by 3 bases and 2 bases, with 11 bases remaining between them. CDR3 bases: TGTGCCAGCAGCTTTGGGACACGGACCTACGAGCAGTACTTC. It encodes CASSFGTRTYEQYF.

This clone was recorded at least ten times. J is TRBJ1-5 and V is TRBV21-1; the table's D gene call, TRBD1, was not cross checked with the DNA. TRBV21-1 is classified as a pseudogene. This CDR3 is 14 amino acids long. CDR3 region: CASITGGRNQPQHF. The CDR3 region has the DNA TGTGCCAGCATCACAGGGGGCCGCAATCAGCCCCAGCATTTT.

The CDR3 here is CASSPQFLSGELFF. The CDR3 DNA reads as TGCGCCAGCAGCCCCCAATTTTTGAGCGGGGAGCTGTTTTTT. V gene TRBV4-3 combines with J gene TRBJ2-2; no reliable D call. Germline CDR1 is LGHNA and CDR2 is YSLEER. The CDR3 has 14 amino acids. Trimming removed 4 bases from V and 7 bases from J, with 13 bases in between.

This clone was observed a few times. The V and J genes are TRBV10-3 and TRBJ2-7; 11 bases agree with TRBD2. The junction had 7 bases not matched to a gene; V was cut back by 6 bases and J by 0 bases. Per germline, CDR1 ENHRY and CDR2 SYGVKD. This CDR3 region has 16 residues. CDR3 protein: CAISGLAGTPSYEQYF. The CDR3 DNA reads as TGTGCCATCAGCGGACTAGCGGGTACCCCCTCCTACGAGCAGTACTTC.

This clone was counted a few times. The V gene is TRBV12-5, the J gene TRBJ2-3, with 8 bases fitting TRBD2. CDR3 size: 16 residues. From germline, CDR1 is LGHNT and CDR2 FRNRAP. Unmatched junction bases numbered 14, after V lost 7 bases and J lost 5 bases. Here the CDR3 DNA reads TGTGCTAGTGCCCCACCTTCGGGGGGGGCTATAGATACGCAGTATTTT. Protein sequence: CASAPPSGGAIDTQYF.

V and J are TRBV6-1 and TRBJ2-1; maybe TRBD1 (6 bases). CDR1 is MNHNS and CDR2 is SASEGT in the germline V gene. This CDR3 has 12 residues. Between the trimmed V and J ends, which lost 8 bases and 8 bases, there was a span of 13 bases. The CDR3 DNA reads TGTGCCAGCCTACAACAGGGCTATGAGCAGTTCTTC. Protein: CASLQQGYEQFF.

The sample holds a few counts of this clone. The CDR3 coding sequence is TGCGCCAGCAGCACTGGACAGGGCCAGAACACTGAAGCTTTCTTT. Its translation: CASSTGQGQNTEAFF. This chain links TRBV5-1 with TRBJ1-1; 8 nucleotides align to TRBD1. This CDR3 is built from 15 residues. J gave up 1 base and V 4 bases, and 6 bases lay outside the gene matches. Germline CDR1 SGHRS, CDR2 YFSETQ.

This clone came up a few times. The chain couples TRBV7-9 to TRBJ1-4; D remains ambiguous. Trimming removed 4 bases from V and 0 bases from J, with 9 bases in between. The germline V gene encodes CDR1 SEHNR and CDR2 FQNEAQ (reference sequence). The CDR3 consists of 15 residues. The CDR3: CASSYSRATNEKLFF. Here the CDR3 DNA reads TGTGCCAGCAGCTACAGCCGAGCAACTAATGAAAAACTGTTTTTT.

In its sample, this clone was seen a few times. V is TRBV7-2 and J is TRBJ1-2, with D tentatively TRBD1 (5 bases). The CDR3 spans 13 residues. The germline gives CDR1 SGHTA, CDR2 FQGNSA. Trimming cost V 5 bases and J 8 bases, with 15 bases left between them. This CDR3 is CASSPGTHGGYTF. CDR3 DNA sequence: TGTGCCAGCAGCCCGGGGACTCACGGGGGCTACACCTTC.

This clone was detected a few times. The J gene is TRBJ1-2, the V gene TRBV6-5, with a weak D call TRBD1 (5 bases). The V end was cut by 2 bases, the J end by 6 bases, with 13 bases between. The CDR3 length is 14 residues. Germline CDR1 is MNHEY and CDR2 is SVGAGI. In DNA form, the CDR3 reads TGTGCCAGCAGTTACGCGAGAGGGGCTGATGGCTACACCTTC. It codes for CASSYARGADGYTF.

The CDR3 region has the DNA TGTGCCAGCAGTCGAACAGGGCTCGACACTGAAGCTTTCTTT. Residues: CASSRTGLDTEAFF. The chain couples TRBV2 to TRBJ1-1; D is possibly TRBD1 (6 bases). Trimming took off 5 bases at V and 3 bases at J, with 13 bases between the two ends. The germline gives CDR1 SNHLY, CDR2 FYNNEI. This CDR3 comprises 14 residues.

This clone was detected a few times. The CDR3: CASSVPGHTDTQYF. DNA of the CDR3: TGTGCCAGCAGCGTCCCGGGCCACACAGATACGCAGTATTTT. The chain links TRBV7-2 to TRBJ2-3; no reliable D call. The V end was cut by 5 bases, the J end by 2 bases, with 11 bases between. In germline, CDR1 is SGHTA, CDR2 FQGNSA. This CDR3 comprises 14 residues. The full variable domain, its missing parts supplied by reference TRBV7-2 and TRBJ2-3, is GAGVSQSPSNKVTEKGKDVELRCDPISGHTALYWYRQSLGQGLEFLIYFQGNSAPDKSGLPSDRFSAERTGGSVSTLTIQRTQQEDSAVYLCASSVPGHTDTQYFGPGTRLTVL.

DNA of the CDR3: TGTGCCAGCAGTGAAGCGCTTCCGTATAGCAATCAGCCCCAGCATTTT. Residues: CASSEALPYSNQPQHF. This chain uses TRBV6-1 with TRBJ1-5; D unclear. The V and J ends lost 0 bases and 0 bases respectively, with 9 bases between them. The germline gives CDR1 MNHNS, CDR2 SASEGT. The CDR3 runs 16 residues.

V usage is TRBV7-2 and J usage is TRBJ2-5; 7 bases are shared with TRBD1. The V and J ends lost 5 bases and 7 bases, in that order; junction bases with no gene match: 7. The germline CDR1 and CDR2 sequences are SGHTA and FQGNSA. This CDR3 region has 13 residues. The chain's CDR3 is CASSIPTGWTQYF. The CDR3 DNA follows: TGTGCCAGCAGCATCCCGACAGGGTGGACCCAGTACTTC.